Each of the 18 T cell receptor beta chains below was sequenced from the same sample in a study of shared clonotypes between healthy human individuals. Sequencing was performed with immunoSEQ multiplex PCR; in TCRdb, only in-frame clones are kept and a portion is missing. The sample shows around 2.3 million clones, almost 96% of them seen only once. Sequenced material: naive CD4+ T cells sorted from blood. Stated subset: CD45RA+ positively selected. The receptors were sampled from a man between 18 and 35 years old in good health.

V and J are TRBV11-3 and TRBJ2-7; maybe TRBD2 (5 bases). The germline V gene encodes CDR1 SGHNT and CDR2 YENEEA. V shed 1 base and J shed 0 bases, with 7 bases lying between them. The CDR3 totals 14 residues. This CDR3 is CASSLGRASYEQYF. The CDR3 region has the DNA TGTGCCAGCAGCTTAGGGCGGGCCTCCTACGAGCAGTACTTC.

The V gene is TRBV5-6, the J gene TRBJ2-7, with TRBD1 matching 8 bases. V was clipped by 2 bases and J by 3 bases; unmatched bases: 4. Germline CDR1 is SGHDT and CDR2 is YYEEEE. This CDR3 spans 14 amino acids. The CDR3 bases are TGTGCCAGCAGCTTTTCGGACAGGGTCTACGAGCAGTACTTC. Residues: CASSFSDRVYEQYF.

This clone was counted a single time. The chain employs TRBV27 and TRBJ2-7; tentatively, D is TRBD1 or TRBD2 (5 bases each). Germline CDR1 MNHEY, CDR2 SMNVEV (reference sequence). The CDR3 length is 15 residues. Trimming took 1 base from V and 4 from J, leaving 14 bases between them. CDR3 coding DNA: TGTGCCAGCAGTTTATATGGGGACGCGGTATACGAGCAGTACTTC. Its protein is CASSLYGDAVYEQYF.

The chain employs TRBV5-4 and TRBJ2-3; a possible D gene is TRBD2 (5 bases). V dropped 3 bases and J dropped 0 bases, with 8 bases sitting between them. The CDR3 has 14 residues. Germline loops: CDR1 SGHNT, CDR2 YYREEE (reference sequence). The CDR3 loop reads CASSSWTSTDTQYF. The CDR3, as DNA: TGTGCCAGCAGCTCGTGGACTAGCACAGATACGCAGTATTTT.

This clone has a single count. The rearrangement joins TRBV30 to TRBJ1-2; possibly TRBD1 for D (6 bases). The V end lost 5 bases, the J end lost 5 bases, and 15 bases lay between the germline ends. The germline V gene encodes CDR1 GTSNPN and CDR2 SVGIG (reference sequence). CDR3 length: 13 amino acids. The CDR3 protein is CAWVPGTSYGYTF. The CDR3 region has the DNA TGTGCCTGGGTACCCGGGACATCTTATGGCTACACCTTC.

The rearrangement links TRBV11-1 to TRBJ2-7, with 9 bases aligning to TRBD2. CDR1 and CDR2 (germline): SGHAT, FQDESV (reference sequence). V was clipped by 2 bases and J by 6 bases; unmatched bases: 11. This CDR3 contains 16 residues. CDR3 sequence (DNA): TGTGCCAGCAGCTTAAGTGCAGGCGGGGGGGCTGGCGAGCAGTACTTC. This translates into CASSLSAGGGAGEQYF. The variable domain in full, with the rest retrieved from reference TRBV11-1 and TRBJ2-7, is EAEVAQSPRYKITEKSQAVAFWCDPISGHATLYWYRQILGQGPELLVQFQDESVVDDSQLPKDRFSAERLKGVDSTLKIQPAELGDSAMYLCASSLSAGGGAGEQYFGPGTRLTVT.

The chain has TRBV9 and TRBJ2-7; TRBD2 matches 12 bases. Germline V CDR1 and CDR2: SGDLS, YYNGEE. The CDR3 spans 15 residues. J was trimmed by 0 bases and V by 5 bases; bases with no gene match: 3. The CDR3 spells CASSRTSGTSYEQYF. CDR3 sequence (DNA): TGTGCCAGCAGTCGGACTAGCGGGACCTCCTACGAGCAGTACTTC.

This chain joins TRBV30 and TRBJ2-7; either TRBD1 or TRBD2 may fit D (6 bases each). The CDR3 extends over 13 amino acids. Trimming took 4 bases from V and 7 from J, leaving 17 bases between them. Germline CDR1 is GTSNPN and CDR2 is SVGIG (reference sequence). CDR3 coding DNA: TGTGCCTGGAAAGGGGGAGGACTCTTAGAGCAGTACTTC. Protein: CAWKGGGLLEQYF.

The chain has TRBV18 and TRBJ2-3, with 7 bases fitting TRBD2. CDR1 and CDR2 from the germline V gene are KGHSH and LQKENI. The V gene end was trimmed by 6 bases and the J gene end by 0 bases; junction bases not matched to a gene: 6. There are 15 residues in the CDR3. Here the CDR3 reads CASSGSGVSTDTQYF. CDR3 sequence (DNA): TGTGCCAGCTCGGGAAGCGGGGTTAGCACAGATACGCAGTATTTT.

The rearrangement uses TRBV29-1 and TRBJ2-1; no reliable D call. Trimming cost V 3 bases and J 7 bases, with 10 bases left between them. The CDR3 has 12 amino acids. The germline V gene has CDR1 SQVTM and CDR2 ANQGSEA. The DNA of the CDR3 is TGCAGCGTTGATATCCGCCGGAATGAGCAGTTCTTC. Translation: CSVDIRRNEQFF.

V and J are TRBV19 and TRBJ1-2; possible D gene TRBD1, 5 bases. Trimming took off 5 bases at V and 3 bases at J, with 13 bases between the two ends. Germline CDR1 and CDR2: LNHDA and SQIVND (reference sequence). The CDR3 totals 14 residues. CDR3 bases: TGTGCCAGTAGTCCCTCGGGAGGGGACTATGGCTACACCTTC. Encoded protein: CASSPSGGDYGYTF.

The rearrangement uses TRBV28 and TRBJ2-7, with a possible D match to TRBD2 (6 bases). This CDR3 has 16 residues. Germline V gene sequence: CDR1 MDHEN, CDR2 SYDVKM. Trimming shortened V by 5 bases and J by 6 bases, and 23 bases separated the two germline ends. In nucleotides, the CDR3 is TGTGCCAGCAGTCCCACCGGAGGGCTCCGCAGGGCCGAGCAGTACTTC. It translates to CASSPTGGLRRAEQYF.

This rearrangement joins TRBV4-2 to TRBJ2-1; a weak D match, TRBD2 (7 bases). The CDR3 loop spans 15 amino acids. Germline-derived CDR1 and CDR2 are LGHNA and YNFKEQ. V was shortened by 0 bases and J by 7 bases, with 13 bases between the two germline ends. This CDR3 reads CASSQDVGGPNEQFF. The DNA of the CDR3 is TGTGCCAGCAGCCAAGATGTGGGGGGGCCGAATGAGCAGTTCTTC.

The chain joins TRBV5-1 to TRBJ1-1; a weak D match, TRBD1 (5 bases). With 4 bases removed from V and 4 bases from J, the gap between germline ends came to 11 bases. The germline gives CDR1 SGHRS, CDR2 YFSETQ. This CDR3 comprises 13 residues. The CDR3 protein is CASSPGAVTEAFF. The CDR3 bases are TGCGCCAGCAGCCCTGGGGCAGTCACTGAAGCTTTCTTT. Full variable domain (remainder filled in from reference TRBV5-1 and TRBJ1-1): KAGVTQTPRYLIKTRGQQVTLSCSPISGHRSVSWYQQTPGQGLQFLFEYFSETQRNKGNFPGRFSGRQFSNSRSEMNVSTLELGDSALYLCASSPGAVTEAFFGQGTRLTVV.

Remarks on this clone: The junction shows a germline mismatch at one end, possibly a read error. CDR3 in amino acids: CASSQGGINTGELFF. For the CDR3, the DNA is TGTGCTAGCAGCCAGGGGGGGATAAACACCGGGGAGCTGTTTTTT. This chain joins TRBV7-7 and TRBJ2-2; D may correspond to TRBD1 or TRBD2 (7 bases each). The CDR3 has 15 amino acids. The germline gives CDR1 SSHAT, CDR2 FNYEAQ (reference sequence). Full variable domain (outside the CDR3, taken from reference TRBV7-7 and TRBJ2-2): GAGVSQSPRYKVTKRGQDVTLRCDPISSHATLYWYQQALGQGPEFLTYFNYEAQPDKSGLPSDRFSAERPEGSISTLTIQRTEQRDSAMYRCASSQGGINTGELFFGEGSRLTVL.

This sequence joins TRBV6-1 and TRBJ2-3; TRBD1 might be the D (6 bases). The CDR3 extends over 15 amino acids. The germline V gene has CDR1 MNHNS and CDR2 SASEGT. Trimming took off 3 bases at V and 4 bases at J, with 14 bases between the two ends. In DNA, the CDR3 is TGTGCCAGCAGTGAGACGACAGGCGGCGCAGATACGCAGTATTTT. This gives the protein CASSETTGGADTQYF.

CDR3 nucleotides: TGTGCCAGCAGCTTAAGCGGGAGGGCAACAGATACGCAGTATTTT. This encodes CASSLSGRATDTQYF. J is TRBJ2-3 and V is TRBV7-9; 10 nucleotides match TRBD2. The CDR3 is 15 amino acids. From germline, CDR1 is SEHNR and CDR2 FQNEAQ (reference sequence). Unmatched junction bases numbered 2, after V lost 2 bases and J lost 3 bases.

This clone is a singleton in its sample. The chain has TRBV2 and TRBJ1-6; D is unclear. V was trimmed by 7 bases and J by 6 bases, leaving 13 bases between them. The CDR3 consists of 14 residues. Germline CDR1 is SNHLY and CDR2 is FYNNEI. This CDR3 reads CASKLTGLNSPLHF. For the CDR3, the DNA is TGTGCCAGCAAGTTGACGGGTCTTAATTCACCCCTCCACTTT.